Presented here are 32 T cell receptor beta chains from one specimen sequenced in a study of identical twins. MiXCR, applied by TCRdb to the 5' RACE reads, yields one record per CDR3 protein. The table shows about 530,000 distinct CDR3 sequences, with about 22% occurring only once. The same sample was also studied in work on yellow fever vaccine responses in identical twins.

The specimen was CD4+ T cells sorted from blood. The receptors come from a woman between 18 and 30 years old in good health.

This clonotype turned up a few times. This rearrangement joins TRBV28 to TRBJ2-4; D is uncertain. Looked up from germline, CDR1 is MDHEN and CDR2 is SYDVKM. The CDR3 extends over 15 amino acids. V lost 3 bases, J lost 0 bases, and 9 bases lay in between. The CDR3 sequence: CASSFGRLAKNIQYF. CDR3 coding DNA: TGTGCCAGCAGTTTCGGTCGGCTAGCCAAAAACATTCAGTACTTC.

The chain recombines TRBV5-1 with TRBJ2-5; perhaps TRBD2 as D (6 bases). Per the germline V gene, CDR1 is SGHRS and CDR2 is YFSETQ. The CDR3 is 14 amino acids. Between the trimmed V and J ends, which lost 7 bases and 2 bases, there was a span of 15 bases. This CDR3 is CASHPKGTQETQYF. The DNA of the CDR3 is TGCGCCAGCCACCCGAAAGGGACTCAAGAGACCCAGTACTTC.

V gene TRBV3-1 combines with J gene TRBJ2-2; 11 nucleotides align to TRBD1. There are 16 residues in the CDR3. CDR1 is LGHDT and CDR2 is YNNKEL in the germline V gene (reference sequence). With 5 bases clipped from V and 7 bases from J, the junction kept 9 bases outside the gene matches. DNA of the CDR3: TGTGCCAGCAGCTTAACCGGGACAGGGGGTGACGGGGAGCTGTTTTTT. It is translated as CASSLTGTGGDGELFF.

This clonotype came up a few times. The genes are TRBV12-3 or TRBV12-4 and TRBJ2-7; 8 bases map to TRBD1. The CDR3 covers 13 residues. Germline trimming cut 3 bases from V and 7 bases from J; bases unmatched to any gene: 5. CDR3 DNA sequence: TGTGCCAGCAGTTTCGTCACAGGGGGGGAGCAGTACTTC. Translating gives CASSFVTGGEQYF.

The rearrangement uses TRBV6-1 and TRBJ2-1, with a tentative D call TRBD2 (5 bases). This CDR3 spans 12 amino acids. The germline V gene encodes CDR1 MNHNS and CDR2 SASEGT. V dropped 5 bases and J dropped 14 bases, with 16 bases sitting between them. CDR3 in DNA: TGTGCCAGCAGTCCTAGCTATAGTTGGAAGTTCTTC. Translating gives CASSPSYSWKFF.

J is TRBJ1-4 and V is TRBV2; no reliable D call. The ends were cut back, 8 bases at V and 4 bases at J, with 17 bases in the middle. The germline gives CDR1 SNHLY, CDR2 FYNNEI. CDR3 size: 15 residues. The CDR3, as DNA: TGTGCCAGCTGCTGCTTGATCCGGAGTAATGAAAAACTGTTTTTT. Its translation is CASCCLIRSNEKLFF.

The chain employs TRBV10-3 and TRBJ1-6; possibly TRBD1 for D (5 bases). V dropped 0 bases and J dropped 4 bases, with 7 bases sitting between them. Germline V gene data show CDR1 as ENHRY and CDR2 as SYGVKD. The CDR3 is made up of 15 amino acids. DNA of the CDR3: TGTGCCATCAGTGAGTCGGGGGGTTATAATTCACCCCTCCACTTT. Residues: CAISESGGYNSPLHF.

This clonotype was seen more than once but under ten times. The V and J genes are TRBV7-2 and TRBJ1-6; tentatively, D is TRBD1 (5 bases). This CDR3 has 15 amino acids. CDR1 is SGHTA, CDR2 FQGNSA, per germline. Between the trimmed V and J ends, which lost 1 base and 8 bases, there was a span of 12 bases. CDR3 in amino acids: CASSLVGGGHSPLHF. The DNA of the CDR3 is TGTGCCAGCAGCTTAGTGGGGGGAGGGCATTCACCCCTCCACTTT.

This clonotype has a handful of counts. For the CDR3, the DNA is TGTGCCAGCAGTTTATTGTACCGGAATGAAAAACTGTTTTTT. This codes for CASSLLYRNEKLFF. This chain links TRBV28 with TRBJ1-4, with D uncertain. V dropped 1 base and J dropped 5 bases, with 8 bases sitting between them. CDR1 MDHEN and CDR2 SYDVKM come from the germline V gene. The CDR3 contains 14 residues.

The gene calls are TRBV7-9 and TRBJ2-2, with D possibly TRBD1 on 6 matching bases. Germline values: CDR1 SEHNR, CDR2 FQNEAQ (reference sequence). Trimming removed 2 bases from V and 0 bases from J, with 13 bases in between. CDR3 length equals 17 residues. CDR3 loop: CASSLIRGSTNTGELFF. As DNA, the CDR3 is TGTGCCAGCAGCTTAATTAGGGGGAGTACGAACACCGGGGAGCTGTTTTTT.

J is TRBJ2-1 and V is TRBV4-1, with TRBD2 as a possible D gene (6 bases). Germline CDR1 MGHRA, CDR2 YSYEKL. The CDR3 loop spans 14 amino acids. V shed 4 bases and J shed 9 bases, with 16 bases lying between them. CDR3 amino acids: CASSRTTGVGEQFF. DNA for the CDR3: TGCGCCAGCAGCCGAACCACGGGGGTGGGTGAGCAGTTCTTC.

The chain recombines TRBV9 with TRBJ2-7; the D call may be TRBD1 or TRBD2 (5 bases each). This CDR3 spans 15 amino acids. The germline V gene has CDR1 SGDLS and CDR2 YYNGEE. Deletions cut 0 bases from V and 3 bases from J, with 13 bases between. This chain's CDR3 is CASSVVKGPSYEQYV. DNA for the CDR3: TGTGCCAGCAGCGTAGTTAAGGGACCGAGCTACGAGCAGTACGTC.

The chain joins TRBV2 to TRBJ2-1, with D possibly being TRBD1 (6 bases). V lost 8 bases, J lost 5 bases, and 16 bases lay in between. This CDR3 has 14 residues. Per the germline V gene, CDR1 is SNHLY and CDR2 is FYNNEI. CDR3 nucleotide sequence: TGTGCCAGCTCTAAGGGGGAATGGGACAATGAGCAGTTCTTC. It translates to CASSKGEWDNEQFF.

The V and J genes are TRBV3-1 and TRBJ2-2; D is unresolved. CDR1 LGHDT and CDR2 YNNKEL come from the germline V gene (reference sequence). The V end lost 1 base, the J end lost 8 bases, and 8 bases lay between the germline ends. The CDR3 consists of 13 residues. The CDR3 coding sequence is TGTGCCAGCAGCCAAGTTCGCAGGGGGGAGCTGTTTTTT. Its protein product is CASSQVRRGELFF.

The chain uses TRBV6-5 and TRBJ1-6; no reliable D call. The V gene's germline CDR1 is MNHEY and CDR2 SVGAGI. The CDR3 extends over 14 amino acids. The V gene lost 0 bases and the J gene lost 6 bases, with 6 bases spanning the gap. CDR3 residues: CASSYSGGNSPLHF. CDR3 in DNA: TGTGCCAGCAGTTACTCGGGCGGTAATTCACCCCTCCACTTT.

This clonotype was seen ten or more times. V and J are TRBV5-1 and TRBJ2-3, with TRBD2 matching over 7 bases. CDR1 is SGHRS and CDR2 is YFSETQ in the germline V gene. V lost 4 bases to trimming and J lost 4 bases; unmatched junction nucleotides: 6. This CDR3 is 14 amino acids long. The CDR3 bases are TGCGCCAGCAGCCCCGGGACTACTGCAGATACGCAGTATTTT. Amino acid sequence: CASSPGTTADTQYF.

The chain carries TRBV15 and TRBJ2-1; D is uncertain. This CDR3 is 12 amino acids long. Germline V lookup: CDR1 LNHNV, CDR2 YYDKDF (reference sequence). The germline V and J ends were trimmed by 0 bases and 7 bases, with 4 bases remaining between them. This CDR3 is CATSRDRNEQFF. CDR3 DNA sequence: TGTGCCACCAGCAGAGATAGGAATGAGCAGTTCTTC.

This clonotype was recorded at least ten times. The CDR3 region is CASSLKGQGYTF. The CDR3 region has the DNA TGTGCCAGCAGTTTAAAGGGTCAGGGCTACACCTTC. The gene calls are TRBV12-3 or TRBV12-4 and TRBJ1-2, with D hard to call. Trimming removed 2 bases from V and 8 bases from J, with 9 bases in between. This CDR3 is built from 12 residues.

This clonotype was seen more than once but under ten times. The chain joins TRBV24-1 to TRBJ2-3, with 11 bases identical to TRBD2. There are 14 residues in the CDR3. Germline lookup yields CDR1 KGHDR and CDR2 SFDVKD. After removal of 11 bases from V and 5 bases from J, the junction contained 8 bases not matched to a gene. CDR3 loop: CAINSGGAGDTQYF. The CDR3 DNA is TGTGCCATCAATAGCGGGGGGGCTGGAGATACGCAGTATTTT.

This clonotype appeared a few times. V is TRBV27 and J is TRBJ1-4, with 10 nucleotides matching TRBD1. The germline V gene encodes CDR1 MNHEY and CDR2 SMNVEV (reference sequence). The CDR3 length is 15 residues. V was pared by 4 bases and J by 6 bases, with 5 bases of the junction left unmatched. CDR3 coding DNA: TGTGCCAGCAGTTCCCGACAGGGGGCTTATGAAAAACTGTTTTTT. This translates into CASSSRQGAYEKLFF.

CDR3 amino acids: CASSFGQGADFGKRLYNEQFF. CDR3 DNA sequence: TGTGCCAGCAGCTTCGGACAGGGGGCTGACTTCGGGAAAAGACTCTACAATGAGCAGTTCTTC. The chain carries TRBV11-1 and TRBJ2-1, with 11 bases aligning to TRBD1. Looked up from germline, CDR1 is SGHAT and CDR2 is FQDESV (reference sequence). J gave up 3 bases and V 3 bases, and 19 bases lay outside the gene matches. The CDR3 is 21 residues long.

This rearrangement joins TRBV16 to TRBJ2-1; D might be TRBD2 (6 bases). Germline-derived CDR1 and CDR2 are KGHSY and FQNENV. The V end lost 5 bases, the J end lost 7 bases, and 15 bases lay between the germline ends. The CDR3 loop spans 14 amino acids. The CDR3 DNA is TGTGCCAGCAGCGAAAATAGGGGAGGTAATGAGCAGTTCTTC. As protein: CASSENRGGNEQFF.

The chain joins TRBV9 to TRBJ2-3; TRBD2 matches at 9 bases. There are 16 residues in the CDR3. Trimming cost V 0 bases and J 5 bases; bases outside gene matches: 7. Germline V gives CDR1 SGDLS, CDR2 YYNGEE. CDR3 protein: CASSVGTSASQDTQYF. For the CDR3, the DNA is TGTGCCAGCAGCGTAGGGACTAGCGCTTCACAAGATACGCAGTATTTT.

The chain recombines TRBV20-1 with TRBJ2-4, with TRBD2 matching 8 bases. In germline, CDR1 is DFQATT, CDR2 SNEGSKA (reference sequence). The CDR3 contains 14 residues. V lost 4 bases and J lost 11; bases outside the gene matches: 13. The CDR3 reads CSATVGGGISVQYF. The CDR3 bases are TGCAGTGCTACCGTCGGGGGGGGAATCTCTGTTCAGTACTTC.

The chain carries TRBV5-6 and TRBJ2-4; the D gene is possibly TRBD1 (6 bases). Germline V lookup: CDR1 SGHDT, CDR2 YYEEEE. CDR3 length: 14 amino acids. V was trimmed by 2 bases and J by 8 bases, leaving 14 bases between them. In nucleotides, the CDR3 is TGTGCCAGCAGCTTTCTCCAGGGGAAGGACATTCAGTACTTC. Its translation is CASSFLQGKDIQYF.

This clonotype was detected a few times. The chain couples TRBV5-6 to TRBJ2-5, with D perhaps being TRBD1 or TRBD2 (5 bases each). V was cut by 1 base and J by 9 bases, with 7 bases left in between. Germline-derived CDR1 and CDR2 are SGHDT and YYEEEE. This CDR3 is built from 11 residues. The CDR3 is CASSLLGAQYF. The DNA for the CDR3 is TGTGCCAGCAGCTTGCTGGGGGCCCAGTACTTC.

This clonotype was seen more than once but under ten times. The chain employs TRBV10-3 and TRBJ1-1; no reliable D call. Germline V gives CDR1 ENHRY, CDR2 SYGVKD. Trimming removed 5 bases from V and 4 bases from J, with 14 bases in between. The CDR3 sequence is 14 residues long. The CDR3 DNA sequence: TGTGCCATCAGTACCGTGGCGGGAAGCACTGAAGCTTTCTTT. This codes for CAISTVAGSTEAFF.

This clonotype was seen a handful of times. V usage is TRBV6-2 or TRBV6-3 and J usage is TRBJ2-6; 7 bases line up with TRBD1. Trimming removed 6 bases from V and 4 bases from J; junction bases left unmatched: 6. The CDR3 consists of 15 residues. Germline values: CDR1 MNHEY, CDR2 SVGEGT. The CDR3 region is CASSRTGRGANVLTF. CDR3 nucleotide sequence: TGTGCCAGCAGCCGGACAGGTCGGGGGGCCAACGTCCTGACTTTC.

The V gene is TRBV29-1, the J gene TRBJ2-1; D gene unclear. V shed 5 bases and J shed 3 bases, with 5 bases lying between them. The CDR3 contains 11 residues. Per germline, CDR1 SQVTM and CDR2 ANQGSEA. In DNA, the CDR3 is TGCAGCGTTACATTCTACAATGAGCAGTTCTTC. Its translation is CSVTFYNEQFF.

The chain carries TRBV2 and TRBJ2-7; D unclear. Germline values: CDR1 SNHLY, CDR2 FYNNEI. Trimming stripped 6 bases from V and 0 bases from J, with 9 bases between. This CDR3 has 13 amino acids. CDR3 residues: CASRSTLSYEQYF. The CDR3, as DNA: TGTGCCAGCAGGTCAACTCTCTCCTACGAGCAGTACTTC.

This clonotype was recorded once. The genes are TRBV28 and TRBJ2-3; D is possibly TRBD2 (5 bases). CDR3 length: 14 amino acids. The V gene lost 6 bases and the J gene lost 5 bases, with 15 bases spanning the gap. The germline V gene encodes CDR1 MDHEN and CDR2 SYDVKM. CDR3 in amino acids: CASRQERVGDTQYF. The CDR3 region has the DNA TGTGCCAGCAGACAAGAGAGGGTGGGAGATACGCAGTATTTT.

The chain recombines TRBV2 with TRBJ1-1; D is perhaps TRBD1 (5 bases). The CDR3 sequence is 12 residues long. The V end lost 5 bases, the J end lost 5 bases, and 9 bases lay between the germline ends. Per germline, CDR1 SNHLY and CDR2 FYNNEI. For the CDR3, the DNA is TGTGCCAGCAGTATACAGGCTACTGAAGCTTTCTTT. It is translated as CASSIQATEAFF.